This T cell receptor (beta chain) originates from a study of T cells expressing NK-cell markers (dated by TCRdb to between 2020 and 2021). Broadly, across the study: In sorted CD3+CD56+NKG2C+, CD3+CD56+NKG2C- and CD3+CD56-NKG2C+ T-cell subsets from eight donors, TCR beta-chain repertoires were profiled. Among the eight sequenced donors, only one was HCMV-seronegative, while the other seven were HCMV-seropositive. Illumina HiSeq 2000/2500, MiSeq or NextSeq was used to sequence libraries as 2 x 150 bp reads. All eight donors whose samples were sequenced were randomly selected healthy volunteers, three of them men and five women.

A commercial ELISA kit detecting HCMV-specific IgG in serum was used to determine HCMV serostatus. Peripheral blood mononuclear cells were isolated from blood by Ficoll density gradient centrifugation. Sequencing relied on an Illumina HiSeq 2000. 5'RACE template switching, by which a universal primer site and unique molecular identifiers were added, was used to make TCR beta cDNA libraries. Synthesis of cDNA was primed from the TCR beta constant segment and was followed by two consecutive PCR amplification steps. The study's own analysis went as follows. Reads were demultiplexed and grouped by UMI with MIGEC, and clonotypes were assembled and quantified with MiTCR. To exclude erroneous sequences, any TCR cDNA sequence not supported by at least two reads was discarded. The tcR package was used for downstream repertoire analysis, with clonotypes matched between fractions based on CDR3 nucleotide sequence plus V segment. VDJmatch was used to annotate antigen specificity against VDJdb, with one amino acid substitution allowed in CDR3. After the reads were reprocessed by TCRdb, one entry was made per CDR3 protein sequence, with no DNA. It is TCRdb's table, rather than the study itself, that gives the V and J calls and clone size. The sample's clone listing holds hundreds of thousands of distinct CDR3 sequences. The ten biggest clones cover 7.3% of the sample.

With regard to this clonotype: The target of this receptor is not known.

Study-level results and caveats: It remained unclear whether the expanded NKG2C-expressing T cell clones were specific for HCMV antigens. Those dominant clonotypes were again the most abundant among CD3+CD56-NKG2C+ cells in a handful of donors, at roughly 28.3-65%. For six donors, the dominant CD3+CD56+NKG2C+ clonotypes were among the top 10 CD8+ clonotypes and accounted for roughly 1.0-8% of CD8+ T cells.

The CDR3 sequence holds 15 residues, the cysteine and phenylalanine included. The DNA is not on file. The germline V gene supplies CDR1 SGHTA and CDR2 FQGNSA. The chain is encoded by TRBV7-2 joined to TRBJ1-5. Sequences were obtained from blood T cells: a sorted CD56 or NKG2C T cell subset, CD4+ or CD8+ T cells, or bulk PBMC T cells (not recorded which). The clonotype originates from a woman aged 18 to 75 in good health. The CDR3 sequence is CASSPGGGPNQPQHF.